These 25 T cell receptor beta chains were sequenced from one sample in a study of cytomegalovirus exposure and HLA in healthy donors. The PCR had 60 Vbeta and 13 Jbeta primers. Sequenced by immunoSEQ multiplex PCR; TCRdb stores in-frame clones only, minus some. Its listing shows 50,000 to 55,000 clones. The sequencing sample was made of PBMCs. The receptor set was obtained from a woman aged 55-69 years in good health and CMV-seropositive.

The V call is TRBV28, the J call TRBJ2-7, with 11 positions matching TRBD2. The V segment lost 6 bases and the J segment 1 base; nucleotides outside the gene matches: 14. This CDR3 comprises 18 residues. CDR1 and CDR2 from the germline V gene are MDHEN and SYDVKM. CDR3 DNA sequence: TGTGCCAGCAGATCTTTAGCGGGGGGGCGAGTTAGGTCCTACGAGCAGTACTTC. Its translation is CASRSLAGGRVRSYEQYF.

DNA for the CDR3: TGTGCCAGCAGCTTAGGGGGACTTACCACAGATACGCAGTATTTT. Its protein product is CASSLGGLTTDTQYF. V usage is TRBV11-3 and J usage is TRBJ2-3; tentative D call: TRBD2 (6 bases). V was trimmed by 1 base and J by 2 bases, leaving 10 bases between them. Germline V lookup: CDR1 SGHNT, CDR2 YENEEA. CDR3 length: 15 residues. The whole variable domain, remainder taken from reference TRBV11-3 and TRBJ2-3, is EAGVVQSPRYKIIEKKQPVAFWCNPISGHNTLYWYLQNLGQGPELLIRYENEEAVDDSQLPKDRFSAERLKGVDSTLKIQPAELGDSAVYLCASSLGGLTTDTQYFGPGTRLTVL.

This rearrangement joins TRBV29-1 to TRBJ1-6; TRBD1 matches 10 bases. Germline CDR1 and CDR2: SQVTM and ANQGSEA. The CDR3 has 13 amino acids. The J segment lost 8 bases and the V segment lost 6 bases, leaving 4 bases of the junction unmatched. Here the CDR3 DNA reads TGCAGCGTCCTGGGGACAGGGGATTCACCCCTCCACTTT. Residues: CSVLGTGDSPLHF.

The genes are TRBV5-1 and TRBJ2-3; 8 bases fit TRBD2. CDR1 is SGHRS and CDR2 is YFSETQ in the germline V gene. The CDR3 length is 17 residues. The trim removed 3 bases at V and 1 base at J, leaving 10 bases unmatched. CDR3 region: CASSSGLVGEGTDTQYF. The CDR3 nucleotides read TGCGCCAGCAGCTCGGGACTAGTAGGGGAGGGCACAGATACGCAGTATTTT.

This chain joins TRBV4-1 and TRBJ2-7; D is unclear. The CDR3 has 15 residues. Trimming removed 0 bases at V and 3 bases at J, with 12 bases between. Germline V gene lookup returns CDR1 MGHRA and CDR2 YSYEKL. CDR3 DNA sequence: TGCGCCAGCAGCCAAGATCGCCTTACTGTCTACGAGCAGTACTTC. Translating it yields CASSQDRLTVYEQYF.

The V and J genes are TRBV5-1 and TRBJ1-4; D remains ambiguous. Germline V gene sequence: CDR1 SGHRS, CDR2 YFSETQ. The V gene lost 2 bases and the J gene lost 5 bases, with 16 bases spanning the gap. The CDR3 totals 16 residues. The CDR3 region is CASSLFGSNNNEKLFF. As DNA, the CDR3 is TGCGCCAGCAGCTTATTCGGGTCCAACAACAATGAAAAACTGTTTTTT.

This chain uses TRBV7-8 with TRBJ2-7; no firm D call. V was clipped by 0 bases and J by 0 bases, with 12 bases between them. CDR3 length: 16 residues. CDR1 is SGHVS, CDR2 FQNEAQ, per germline. The CDR3 sequence is CASSLASVPSSYEQYF. In DNA form, the CDR3 reads TGTGCCAGCAGCTTAGCATCCGTCCCCAGCTCCTACGAGCAGTACTTC.

J is TRBJ1-2 and V is TRBV6-6; the D gene is possibly TRBD1 (6 bases). The V end lost 6 bases, the J end lost 3 bases, and 8 bases lay between the germline ends. This CDR3 is built from 12 residues. CDR1 is MNHNY and CDR2 is SVGAGI in the germline V gene (reference sequence). CDR3: CASRSGDYGYTF. The CDR3 coding sequence is TGTGCCAGCAGGTCAGGGGACTATGGCTACACCTTC.

This chain uses TRBV7-9 with TRBJ1-1, with 9 nucleotides matching TRBD1. Germline-derived CDR1 and CDR2 are SEHNR and FQNEAQ (reference sequence). The CDR3 is 14 amino acids. The J segment lost 1 base and the V segment lost 4 bases, leaving 1 base of the junction unmatched. In nucleotides, the CDR3 is TGTGCCAGCAGCTCGACAGGGGGGAACACTGAAGCTTTCTTT. It translates to CASSSTGGNTEAFF.

The CDR3 nucleotides read TGTGCCACCAGGATGGGACAGGGGGCTGACGAGCAGTACTTC. This encodes CATRMGQGADEQYF. The rearrangement joins TRBV15 to TRBJ2-7; TRBD1 matches at 12 bases. The CDR3 runs 14 residues. V was clipped by 6 bases and J by 5 bases; unmatched bases: 5. CDR1 and CDR2 from the germline V gene are LNHNV and YYDKDF (reference sequence).

V usage is TRBV27 and J usage is TRBJ1-1; perhaps TRBD1 as D (5 bases). V was shortened by 2 bases and J by 6 bases, with 10 bases between the two germline ends. CDR3 length: 13 residues. Germline-derived CDR1 and CDR2 are MNHEY and SMNVEV (reference sequence). The CDR3 here is CASSLRAGAEAFF. For the CDR3, the DNA is TGTGCCAGCAGTTTAAGAGCGGGGGCTGAAGCTTTCTTT.

The CDR3 sequence: CSVVVETGELFF. The CDR3 DNA reads as TGCAGCGTTGTGGTAGAAACCGGGGAGCTGTTTTTT. This rearrangement joins TRBV29-1 to TRBJ2-2; D remains unclear. In germline, CDR1 is SQVTM, CDR2 ANQGSEA. Deletions cut 4 bases from V and 5 bases from J, with 8 bases between. The CDR3 spans 12 residues.

This chain joins TRBV6-1 and TRBJ1-5; D remains ambiguous. Germline V gives CDR1 MNHNS, CDR2 SASEGT. The V gene lost 2 bases and the J gene lost 5 bases, with 16 bases spanning the gap. The CDR3 is 16 residues long. This chain's CDR3 is CASSESRRATYQPQHF. The CDR3 DNA reads TGTGCCAGCAGTGAATCGCGGAGGGCTACGTATCAGCCCCAGCATTTT.

As to this clone: The same CDR3 also results from other DNA sequences found in this sample. The chain employs TRBV18 and TRBJ1-4; perhaps TRBD1 as D (5 bases). CDR3 length: 15 amino acids. Germline assignment: CDR1 KGHSH and CDR2 LQKENI. Deletions cut 6 bases from V and 2 bases from J, with 13 bases between. CDR3 DNA sequence: TGTGCCAGCTCCCCGACGGGGGGGACTAATGAAAAACTGTTTTTT. It codes for CASSPTGGTNEKLFF.

The rearrangement uses TRBV2 and TRBJ2-5; 8 bases align to TRBD2. V dropped 6 bases and J dropped 1; count of bases not matched to a gene: 7. This CDR3 comprises 15 residues. The germline V gene encodes CDR1 SNHLY and CDR2 FYNNEI. The CDR3 nucleotides are TGTGCCAGCAGCCCACGCGGACTAGCCCAAGAGACCCAGTACTTC. It translates to CASSPRGLAQETQYF. Full variable domain (rest looked up from reference TRBV2 and TRBJ2-5): EPEVTQTPSHQVTQMGQEVILRCVPISNHLYFYWYRQILGQKVEFLVSFYNNEISEKSEIFDDQFSVERPDGSNFTLKIRSTKLEDSAMYFCASSPRGLAQETQYFGPGTRLLVL.

The chain joins TRBV4-3 to TRBJ1-6; TRBD1 agrees at 12 bases. CDR1 is LGHNA, CDR2 YSLEER, per germline. The CDR3 extends over 16 amino acids. The trim removed 6 bases at V and 8 bases at J, leaving 8 bases unmatched. The CDR3 DNA reads as TGCGCCAGCAGGGAAACCGGGACAGGGGGCGATTCACCCCTCCACTTT. It encodes CASRETGTGGDSPLHF.

The chain employs TRBV29-1 and TRBJ2-1, with D tentatively TRBD2 (5 bases). Germline V gene sequence: CDR1 SQVTM, CDR2 ANQGSEA. The CDR3 contains 11 residues. The V gene lost 2 bases and the J gene lost 15 bases, with 14 bases spanning the gap. DNA for the CDR3: TGCAGCGTTGAAAAGACCGGGGTAAGGTTCTTC. Translation: CSVEKTGVRFF.

The gene calls are TRBV7-2 and TRBJ1-2; no clear D. Germline V gene lookup returns CDR1 SGHTA and CDR2 FQGNSA. Between the trimmed V and J ends, which lost 1 base and 0 bases, there was a span of 3 bases. The CDR3 extends over 13 amino acids. CDR3 in amino acids: CASSLGANYGYTF. CDR3 nucleotides: TGTGCCAGCAGCTTAGGCGCTAACTATGGCTACACCTTC.

This chain joins TRBV14 and TRBJ2-3; 9 bases align to TRBD2. The CDR3 extends over 16 amino acids. In germline, CDR1 is SGHDN, CDR2 FVKESK. The V and J ends lost 1 base and 2 bases, in that order; junction bases with no gene match: 4. The CDR3 DNA reads as TGTGCCAGCAGCCAAGGAAGCGGGGGGCCCACAGATACGCAGTATTTT. This sequence encodes CASSQGSGGPTDTQYF.

The rearrangement joins TRBV20-1 to TRBJ2-1; D not certain. Trimming cost V 1 base and J 6 bases, with 4 bases left between them. Germline CDR1 and CDR2: DFQATT and SNEGSKA (reference sequence). This CDR3 contains 11 residues. CDR3 protein: CSARGLNEQFF. Written as DNA, the CDR3 is TGCAGTGCTAGAGGTCTCAATGAGCAGTTCTTC.

The CDR3 nucleotides are TGTGCCAGCAGCGTGGTCGGGACAGGGGGCTTGGATGAGCAGTTCTTC. As protein: CASSVVGTGGLDEQFF. The chain carries TRBV9 and TRBJ2-1; 12 nucleotides match TRBD1. Germline CDR1 is SGDLS and CDR2 is YYNGEE. V was pared by 2 bases and J by 8 bases, with 8 bases of the junction left unmatched. CDR3 length: 16 amino acids.

The chain joins TRBV4-1 to TRBJ2-7; D possibly corresponds to TRBD2 (5 bases). Trimming took 5 bases from V and 2 from J, leaving 13 bases between them. CDR1 MGHRA and CDR2 YSYEKL come from the germline V gene. The CDR3 extends over 14 amino acids. The CDR3, as DNA: TGCGCCAGCAGCGTGTGGACTGCCGCCTACGAGCAGTACTTC. It is translated as CASSVWTAAYEQYF.

The rearrangement links TRBV11-2 to TRBJ2-7, with D hard to call. Germline V gene sequence: CDR1 SGHAT, CDR2 FQNNGV. The CDR3 sequence is 13 residues long. V gave up 1 base and J gave up 4 bases, with 8 bases separating them. CDR3: CASSLGNLYEQYF. The CDR3 bases are TGTGCCAGCAGCTTAGGTAACTTATACGAGCAGTACTTC.

The chain carries TRBV5-1 and TRBJ1-1, with 9 bases that match TRBD1. Trimming removed 4 bases from V and 3 bases from J; junction bases left unmatched: 4. CDR1 and CDR2 from the germline V gene are SGHRS and YFSETQ. This CDR3 contains 14 residues. CDR3 sequence (DNA): TGCGCCAGCAGCCCCAGGACAGGGGACACTGAAGCTTTCTTT. Its protein product is CASSPRTGDTEAFF. Looking up the rest from reference TRBV5-1 and TRBJ1-1 gives the full variable domain: KAGVTQTPRYLIKTRGQQVTLSCSPISGHRSVSWYQQTPGQGLQFLFEYFSETQRNKGNFPGRFSGRQFSNSRSEMNVSTLELGDSALYLCASSPRTGDTEAFFGQGTRLTVV.

This chain connects TRBV5-1 to TRBJ2-2, with 9 bases matching TRBD1. Germline assignment: CDR1 SGHRS and CDR2 YFSETQ. J lost 6 bases, V lost 4 bases, and 10 bases had no gene match. The CDR3 spans 16 residues. CDR3 sequence: CASSRSAGQGPGELFF. As DNA, the CDR3 is TGCGCCAGCAGCAGATCAGCGGGACAGGGTCCCGGGGAGCTGTTTTTT.